This is a list of T cell receptor beta chains from one sample in a study of T cell repertoires and HLA-DP antigens. The protocol was immunoSEQ multiplex PCR, while the TCRdb copy is restricted to in-frame clones and leaves out a portion. Here the sample spans approximately 100,000 clones, more than 75% being singletons. For these receptors, no antigen is known. The sequencing sample was made of CD4+ T cells from PBMCs. These receptor sequences come from a man in his fifties or sixties in good health and CMV-seronegative. Each CDR3 is given with its conserved first and last residue. A clone size is listed for some rows: how often the clone was seen (once, few, many), or a class if it is expanded.

V gene	clone size	J gene	CDR3 protein
TRBV15	-	TRBJ2-7	CATSRVGDRPYEQYF
TRBV5-6	-	TRBJ1-5	CASSFQGWDQPQHF
TRBV30	-	TRBJ2-1	CAWNKGGGVPYNEQFF
TRBV7-2	-	TRBJ2-7	CASSLVVGSSGGYEQYF
TRBV7-9	once	TRBJ1-6	CASKGIVGASPPHF
TRBV6-1	-	TRBJ1-5	CASDWRGQPQHF
TRBV4-3	-	TRBJ1-3	CASSQGQGLDTIYF
TRBV9	-	TRBJ1-2	CASSVVGYNYGYTF
TRBV19	-	TRBJ1-3	CASRAGSANTIYF
TRBV18	-	TRBJ2-4	CASSPGTVKNIQYF
TRBV7-2	-	TRBJ1-1	CASSWRGSNTEAFF
TRBV19	-	TRBJ2-5	CASSIAHGQGKTQYF
TRBV14	once	TRBJ2-3	CASSRRLIPATDTQYF
TRBV6-6	-	TRBJ2-5	CASSYQPGNRETQYF
TRBV7-9	-	TRBJ2-5	CASSSGLAGGSGETQYF
TRBV6-6	-	TRBJ1-5	CASSDSISNQPQHF
TRBV27	-	TRBJ2-1	CASSSPTGTSVNEQFF
TRBV7-9	-	TRBJ1-2	CASSWDRGPKNYGYTF
TRBV19	-	TRBJ2-1	CASSMGLAGGGDEQFF
TRBV11-2	-	TRBJ1-5	CASSEGVRNQPQHF
TRBV2	-	TRBJ2-2	CASSEALLAGIAGELFF
TRBV5-1	-	TRBJ1-3	CASKPQNSGNTIYF
TRBV20-1	-	TRBJ2-5	CSALSSGRAYF
TRBV7-8	-	TRBJ1-2	CASSPDSFYGYTF
TRBV7-2	-	TRBJ1-2	CASSSEGQRLYGYTF
TRBV6-5	-	TRBJ2-5	CASRPAWGAETQYF
TRBV9	many	TRBJ1-1	CASSVAGDGTEAFF
TRBV7-9	-	TRBJ2-2	CASSPTGGVTGELFF
TRBV28	few	TRBJ1-4	CASSSPNSNEKLFF
TRBV9	-	TRBJ2-1	CASSPGPSYSTEQFF
TRBV6-6	-	TRBJ1-1	CASSAGTENTEAFF
TRBV5-1	-	TRBJ2-7	CASSPGSGQGYEQYF
TRBV6-6	-	TRBJ2-2	CASILAGGNTGELFF
TRBV2	few	TRBJ2-1	CASRGSGGKYNEQFF
TRBV28	-	TRBJ2-7	CASSIASSGRFTYEQYF
TRBV9	-	TRBJ1-2	CASSAQATGNYGYTF
TRBV30	-	TRBJ1-2	CAWSVRRTGGYGYTF
TRBV4-3	-	TRBJ2-7	CASSQVATGANEQYF